The 3 T cell receptor beta chains listed next were all sequenced from one sample in a study of breast tumors, draining lymph nodes, adjacent tissues. Breast cancer patients provided tissue from their axillary draining lymph nodes. TCRdb recomputed calls from the multiplex PCR reads with MiXCR, one row per CDR3 protein. The profile covers about 140,000 distinct CDR3 sequences, with around a third appearing a single time and under 2.5% taken by the ten largest. The sequencing sample was made of axillary lymph node tissue. Receptors originate from a female donor with breast cancer. Some clones in this sample may be carry-over from other donors' samples.

On this clonotype: The junction departs from the called germline gene at one end, perhaps through a read error. This chain joins TRBV12-3 or TRBV12-4 and TRBJ2-2; weak D call: TRBD2 (6 bases). The CDR3 loop spans 11 amino acids. CDR3 protein: CGSSKTGGLFF. DNA of the CDR3: TGTGGCAGCAGTAAGACCGGGGGGCTGTTTTTT.

A remark on this clonotype: The junction shows a germline mismatch at one end, possibly a read error. This chain connects TRBV6-1 to TRBJ2-7; tentative D call: TRBD1 (6 bases). Germline CDR1 and CDR2: MNHNS and SASEGT. CDR3 size: 17 residues. The CDR3 coding sequence is TGTGCCAGCAGTCAAGCGATGCCAGGGACAAGCCCCTACGAGCAGTACTTC. This translates into CASSQAMPGTSPYEQYF.

There are many counts of this clonotype. This chain connects TRBV10-2 to TRBJ1-2; D gene uncertain. This CDR3 region has 14 residues. Germline V gene data show CDR1 as WSHSY and CDR2 as SAAADI. V shed 3 bases and J shed 2 bases, with 10 bases lying between them. Here the CDR3 DNA reads TGCGCCAGCAGTGACATCGTAAAAAACTATGGCTACACCTTC. Translation gives CASSDIVKNYGYTF.